The 12 T cell receptor beta chains in this list originate from one sample, sequenced in a study of blood T cell repertoires in COVID-19. Clones were read by immunoSEQ multiplex PCR, and TCRdb kept only the in-frame ones, dropping some. The data contain some 250,000 clones, around 87% of them singletons. What was sequenced was peripheral blood. These receptors were taken from a woman aged 70-85 years with active or convalescent COVID-19.

The V call is TRBV9, the J call TRBJ2-5, with a tentative D call TRBD2 (5 bases). V dropped 2 bases and J dropped 5 bases, with 10 bases sitting between them. Germline values: CDR1 SGDLS, CDR2 YYNGEE. The CDR3 length is 13 residues. The CDR3 here is CASSVGVTETQYF. CDR3 DNA sequence: TGTGCCAGCAGCGTCGGGGTAACCGAGACCCAGTACTTC.

The chain uses TRBV10-3 and TRBJ1-4; the match to TRBD1 covers 8 bases. Germline V gene data show CDR1 as ENHRY and CDR2 as SYGVKD. With 0 bases clipped from V and 6 bases from J, the junction kept 6 bases outside the gene matches. This CDR3 contains 16 residues. The CDR3 nucleotides are TGTGCCATCAGTGAGTCGGACAGGGATATTGATGAAAAACTGTTTTTT. Protein sequence: CAISESDRDIDEKLFF.

This chain joins TRBV6-6 and TRBJ1-2; no reliable D call. Trimming took off 10 bases at V and 8 bases at J, with 17 bases between the two ends. This CDR3 contains 12 residues. Germline V gives CDR1 MNHNY, CDR2 SVGAGI (reference sequence). The CDR3 protein is CAIQLLSEGYTF. CDR3 nucleotides: TGTGCCATCCAATTACTTAGCGAGGGCTACACCTTC.

This clone was detected only once. The rearrangement joins TRBV5-5 to TRBJ2-1, with a weak D call TRBD2 (6 bases). Germline V gene data show CDR1 as SGHKS and CDR2 as YYEKEE (reference sequence). The CDR3 loop spans 15 amino acids. V was pared by 1 base and J by 3 bases, with 11 bases between. CDR3 nucleotide sequence: TGTGCCAGCAGCTTGAATCGGGAGAACTACAATGAGCAGTTCTTC. Its translation: CASSLNRENYNEQFF. Using reference TRBV5-5 and TRBJ2-1 for the parts outside the CDR3, the full variable domain is DAGVTQSPTHLIKTRGQQVTLRCSPISGHKSVSWYQQVLGQGPQFIFQYYEKEERGRGNFPDRFSARQFPNYSSELNVNALLLGDSALYLCASSLNRENYNEQFFGPGTRLTVL.

This chain links TRBV19 with TRBJ1-2; D unresolved. The CDR3 spans 12 residues. Trimming shortened V by 5 bases and J by 2 bases, and 6 bases separated the two germline ends. The V gene's germline CDR1 is LNHDA and CDR2 SQIVND (reference sequence). The CDR3 here is CASSLQNYGYTF. The CDR3 nucleotides are TGTGCCAGTAGTCTGCAGAACTATGGCTACACCTTC. Full variable domain (missing parts from reference TRBV19 and TRBJ1-2): DGGITQSPKYLFRKEGQNVTLSCEQNLNHDAMYWYRQDPGQGLRLIYYSQIVNDFQKGDIAEGYSVSREKKESFPLTVTSAQKNPTAFYLCASSLQNYGYTFGSGTRLTVV.

This chain joins TRBV19 and TRBJ1-5, with D perhaps matching TRBD1 (5 bases). The germline V gene encodes CDR1 LNHDA and CDR2 SQIVND (reference sequence). Trimming stripped 6 bases from V and 1 base from J, with 10 bases between. The CDR3 is 14 amino acids. CDR3 nucleotide sequence: TGTGCCAGTAGGACAGCGACCAGCAATCAGCCCCAGCATTTT. It encodes CASRTATSNQPQHF.

The chain joins TRBV5-6 to TRBJ2-5; D is possibly TRBD2 (5 bases). The CDR3 sequence is 14 residues long. Trimming pared 4 bases from V and 4 bases from J, leaving 14 bases between. CDR1 is SGHDT and CDR2 is YYEEEE in the germline V gene. The CDR3 is CASSPDSAPETQYF. The CDR3 region has the DNA TGTGCCAGCAGCCCGGACTCTGCCCCAGAGACCCAGTACTTC.

The chain joins TRBV16 to TRBJ1-3; D is ambiguous. The CDR3 sequence is 12 residues long. V was trimmed by 4 bases and J by 3 bases, leaving 4 bases between them. Germline CDR1 KGHSY, CDR2 FQNENV. The DNA for the CDR3 is TGTGCCAGCAGCCGACTTGGAAACACCATATATTTT. This sequence encodes CASSRLGNTIYF.

This clone was picked up a small number of times. The gene calls are TRBV19 and TRBJ1-5, with 9 bases lining up with TRBD1. The CDR3 length is 14 residues. Germline lookup yields CDR1 LNHDA and CDR2 SQIVND (reference sequence). Trimming took 4 bases from V and 8 from J; bases not matched to a gene: 6. The chain's CDR3 is CASSTAGQGKPQHF. The CDR3 coding sequence is TGTGCCAGTAGTACCGCGGGACAGGGCAAGCCCCAGCATTTT. The entire variable domain, with the rest obtained from reference TRBV19 and TRBJ1-5, is as follows: DGGITQSPKYLFRKEGQNVTLSCEQNLNHDAMYWYRQDPGQGLRLIYYSQIVNDFQKGDIAEGYSVSREKKESFPLTVTSAQKNPTAFYLCASSTAGQGKPQHFGDGTRLSIL.

V usage is TRBV20-1 and J usage is TRBJ2-7; D is perhaps TRBD2 (6 bases). V was pared by 3 bases and J by 0 bases, with 12 bases between. The CDR3 loop spans 14 amino acids. Per the germline V gene, CDR1 is DFQATT and CDR2 is SNEGSKA (reference sequence). The CDR3: CSASSGVGSYEQYF. The CDR3 nucleotides are TGCAGTGCTAGTTCGGGAGTCGGCTCCTACGAGCAGTACTTC.

CDR3 region: CASTPLGQERTGELFF. CDR3 nucleotides: TGTGCCAGCACCCCCCTGGGACAGGAGAGAACCGGGGAGCTGTTTTTT. The rearrangement links TRBV21-1 to TRBJ2-2; the table's D call TRBD1 went unverified against the DNA. TRBV21-1 is annotated as a pseudogene. The CDR3 totals 16 residues.

This clone was recorded a few times. The gene calls are TRBV5-5 and TRBJ1-2; TRBD1 matches 8 bases. CDR3 length equals 17 residues. Per germline, CDR1 SGHKS and CDR2 YYEKEE (reference sequence). The J segment lost 3 bases and the V segment lost 0 bases, leaving 10 bases of the junction unmatched. Here the CDR3 DNA reads TGTGCCAGCAGCTTGGCCCCTAAAGCAGGGGGCGACTATGGCTACACCTTC. It codes for CASSLAPKAGGDYGYTF.